These 32 T cell receptor beta chains originate from one sample sequenced in a study of cytotoxic CD8 clonotypes in ibrutinib-treated CLL. Measured with immunoSEQ multiplex PCR; TCRdb has only the in-frame clones, and not every one. The sample shows approximately 330,000 clones, roughly 80% of them seen only once. Sequences were derived from PBMCs, sampled before ibrutinib treatment. All receptors derive from a human donor with chronic lymphocytic leukemia.

The rearrangement uses TRBV5-6 and TRBJ2-5; TRBD1 aligns across 9 bases. The germline CDR1 and CDR2 sequences are SGHDT and YYEEEE. This CDR3 has 16 amino acids. The V gene end was trimmed by 3 bases and the J gene end by 4 bases; junction bases not matched to a gene: 10. Written as DNA, the CDR3 is TGTGCCAGCAGCTCTGGGACAGGGAGACCAAGAGAGACCCAGTACTTC. Translating it yields CASSSGTGRPRETQYF. Together with reference TRBV5-6 and TRBJ2-5, the CDR3 gives the full variable domain: DAGVTQSPTHLIKTRGQQVTLRCSPKSGHDTVSWYQQALGQGPQFIFQYYEEEERQRGNFPDRFSGHQFPNYSSELNVNALLLGDSALYLCASSSGTGRPRETQYFGPGTRLLVL.

This clone was counted between two and nine times. This sequence joins TRBV4-1 and TRBJ1-2; TRBD1 aligns across 9 bases. In germline, CDR1 is MGHRA, CDR2 YSYEKL. The CDR3 has 14 amino acids. Losses at the gene ends were 5 bases for V and 5 bases for J; bases not matched to a gene: 6. The CDR3 spells CASSGGQGRYGYTF. The CDR3 bases are TGCGCCAGCAGCGGGGGACAGGGACGGTATGGCTACACCTTC.

The chain combines TRBV7-9 with TRBJ2-5, with 12 bases that match TRBD2. Per germline, CDR1 SEHNR and CDR2 FQNEAQ (reference sequence). Trimming took 4 bases from V and 4 from J; bases not matched to a gene: 10. The CDR3 length is 17 residues. Here the CDR3 DNA reads TGTGCCAGCAGCTCGTCTAGCGGGAGGGCCCCCCTAGAGACCCAGTACTTC. This encodes CASSSSSGRAPLETQYF.

CDR3 DNA: TGTGCCAGCAGCTTAGGGGTACGGGGTACAGATACGCAGTATTTT. It encodes CASSLGVRGTDTQYF. The chain is built from TRBV7-6 and TRBJ2-3; a weak D match, TRBD2 (5 bases). The CDR3 has 15 residues. From germline, CDR1 is SGHVS and CDR2 FNYEAQ. V was trimmed by 1 base and J by 3 bases, leaving 11 bases between them.

The count of this clone is one. The rearrangement links TRBV4-3 to TRBJ2-7, with 9 nucleotides matching TRBD1. Per germline, CDR1 LGHNA and CDR2 YSLEER. The junction had 8 bases not matched to a gene; V was cut back by 4 bases and J by 4 bases. CDR3 length equals 15 residues. The CDR3 here is CASSLAQGAHYEQYF. The CDR3 region has the DNA TGCGCCAGCAGCCTTGCACAGGGGGCGCATTACGAGCAGTACTTC.

The genes are TRBV6-5 and TRBJ2-7, with a possible D match to TRBD1 (7 bases). The germline V and J ends were trimmed by 6 bases and 5 bases, with 20 bases remaining between them. CDR1 is MNHEY, CDR2 SVGAGI, per germline. The CDR3 sequence is 15 residues long. DNA of the CDR3: TGTGCCAGCAGCCCCAGGGGGGCAGGGATCCACGAGCAGTACTTC. Translated, it gives CASSPRGAGIHEQYF.

Only a few counts were recorded for this clone. The genes are TRBV5-1 and TRBJ2-7, with 8 bases fitting TRBD2. V lost 4 bases to trimming and J lost 3 bases; unmatched junction nucleotides: 9. This CDR3 spans 15 amino acids. Per germline, CDR1 SGHRS and CDR2 YFSETQ. The chain's CDR3 is CASSEGAGVVYEQYF. Here the CDR3 DNA reads TGCGCCAGCAGCGAAGGAGCGGGAGTCGTCTACGAGCAGTACTTC.

This clone was seen a single time. The chain has TRBV29-1 and TRBJ2-7, with D perhaps TRBD2 (6 bases). CDR1 is SQVTM and CDR2 is ANQGSEA in the germline V gene. CDR3 length equals 12 residues. V lost 4 bases and J 3 bases, leaving 10 bases between the germline ends. The CDR3 bases are TGCAGCGTTGGTAGCGGATACTACGAGCAGTACTTC. It codes for CSVGSGYYEQYF.

This chain uses TRBV6-1 with TRBJ1-2; D unclear. Trimming shortened V by 3 bases and J by 0 bases, and 11 bases separated the two germline ends. The germline V gene has CDR1 MNHNS and CDR2 SASEGT. The CDR3 runs 15 residues. CDR3 region: CASSEAGIANYGYTF. The CDR3 DNA reads as TGTGCCAGCAGTGAGGCTGGCATAGCTAACTATGGCTACACCTTC.

This clone occurred a few times. V and J are TRBV9 and TRBJ2-7; D assignment may be TRBD1 or TRBD2 (7 bases each). This CDR3 has 15 amino acids. V was clipped by 4 bases and J by 6 bases, with 20 bases between them. Germline loops: CDR1 SGDLS, CDR2 YYNGEE. CDR3 sequence reads: CASSRQGLTGGEQYF. In DNA, the CDR3 is TGTGCCAGCAGCAGACAGGGACTAACCGGCGGCGAGCAGTACTTC.

This chain links TRBV23-1 with TRBJ2-2, with 10 bases lining up with TRBD1. TRBV23-1 is reported as an ORF; its role is uncertain. The CDR3 loop spans 19 amino acids. Trimming at V came to 3 bases and at J to 1 base, leaving 11 bases not matched to a gene. DNA for the CDR3: TGCGCCAGCAGTCATTGCCGGGACAGGGGTTTCCTGAACACCGGGGAGCTGTTTTTT. Translation: CASSHCRDRGFLNTGELFF.

J is TRBJ1-1 and V is TRBV7-2; D might be TRBD1 (6 bases). This CDR3 region has 16 residues. Germline assignment: CDR1 SGHTA and CDR2 FQGNSA. Trimming took off 1 base at V and 1 base at J, with 13 bases between the two ends. The CDR3 spells CASSLVRPGANTEAFF. The CDR3 nucleotides read TGTGCCAGCAGCTTAGTCCGCCCGGGGGCGAACACTGAAGCTTTCTTT.

The rearrangement uses TRBV4-1 and TRBJ2-7; TRBD1 matches 8 bases. From germline, CDR1 is MGHRA and CDR2 YSYEKL. The CDR3 has 12 amino acids. The trim removed 4 bases at V and 9 bases at J, leaving 5 bases unmatched. Here the CDR3 reads CASSPDRDSQYF. DNA for the CDR3: TGCGCCAGCAGCCCGGACAGGGATTCGCAGTACTTC.

V usage is TRBV19 and J usage is TRBJ2-5; 9 bases align to TRBD1. Germline values: CDR1 LNHDA, CDR2 SQIVND (reference sequence). Trimming cost V 6 bases and J 0 bases; bases outside gene matches: 2. This CDR3 is built from 14 residues. The CDR3 loop is CASRQGAYQETQYF. In nucleotides, the CDR3 is TGTGCCAGTAGACAGGGGGCGTACCAAGAGACCCAGTACTTC.

This sequence joins TRBV5-1 and TRBJ2-5, with 7 bases matching TRBD1. The CDR3 spans 14 residues. After removal of 0 bases from V and 1 base from J, the junction contained 0 bases not matched to a gene. Per germline, CDR1 SGHRS and CDR2 YFSETQ. The CDR3 region has the DNA TGCGCCAGCAGCTTGGGGGACAGCCAAGAGACCCAGTACTTC. Its translation: CASSLGDSQETQYF.

About this clone itself: Mismatch with germline at one junction end may stem from a read error. The V gene is TRBV5-3, the J gene TRBJ1-1; no clear D gene. TRBV5-3 is marked as an open reading frame, function uncertain. The CDR3 runs to 11 residues. The CDR3 reads CASSLMSAAFF. DNA for the CDR3: TGTGCCAGCAGCTTGATGAGCGCAGCTTTCTTT.

The gene calls are TRBV7-7 and TRBJ2-7, with 10 bases fitting TRBD2. Looked up from germline, CDR1 is SSHAT and CDR2 is FNYEAQ (reference sequence). V shed 2 bases, J shed 5 bases, and the junction held 15 bases outside the gene matches. The CDR3 sequence is 18 residues long. CDR3 sequence reads: CASSLSPSGRWGLDEQYF. Written as DNA, the CDR3 is TGTGCCAGCAGCTTAAGTCCTAGCGGGAGATGGGGACTCGACGAGCAGTACTTC.

This chain uses TRBV11-2 with TRBJ2-7; D possibly matches TRBD1 or TRBD2 (6 bases each). Trimming pared 0 bases from V and 4 bases from J, leaving 13 bases between. The CDR3 is 15 amino acids. CDR1 is SGHAT, CDR2 FQNNGV, per germline. The CDR3 protein is CASSLDLWGAYEQYF. The CDR3 DNA sequence: TGTGCCAGCAGCTTAGATTTATGGGGGGCGTACGAGCAGTACTTC.

This rearrangement joins TRBV7-6 to TRBJ2-2; 8 positions agree with TRBD2. The CDR3 totals 21 residues. The germline CDR1 and CDR2 sequences are SGHVS and FNYEAQ. V gave up 1 base and J gave up 1 base; unmatched junction bases: 17. The CDR3 protein is CASSLGGLVRGRIRNTGELFF. Written as DNA, the CDR3 is TGTGCCAGCAGCTTAGGGGGTTTGGTCCGCGGGAGGATTAGGAACACCGGGGAGCTGTTTTTT.

V gene TRBV10-3 combines with J gene TRBJ2-7, with 7 bases fitting TRBD2. The CDR3 is 12 residues long. The germline CDR1 and CDR2 sequences are ENHRY and SYGVKD. The J segment lost 5 bases and the V segment lost 7 bases, leaving 5 bases of the junction unmatched. The CDR3 loop is CAITSGGDEQYF. In DNA, the CDR3 is TGTGCCATCACTTCGGGGGGAGACGAGCAGTACTTC.

This clone was detected once. J is TRBJ2-5 and V is TRBV7-2; 12 bases map to TRBD2. The CDR3 is 15 amino acids. With 5 bases clipped from V and 5 bases from J, the junction kept 6 bases outside the gene matches. Germline-derived CDR1 and CDR2 are SGHTA and FQGNSA. The CDR3 coding sequence is TGTGCCAGCAGCCACGGACTAGCGGGAAGGGAGACCCAGTACTTC. As protein: CASSHGLAGRETQYF.

Of note for this clone: A read error may produce the germline difference seen at one junction end. V and J are TRBV30 and TRBJ1-1, with D tentatively TRBD1 (5 bases). Germline CDR1 GTSNPN, CDR2 SVGIG (reference sequence). This CDR3 is 11 amino acids long. The CDR3 sequence: CAWSSRVVTLF. CDR3 coding DNA: TGTGCCTGGAGTTCCAGGGTCGTTACTCTCTTT. The variable domain in full, with the rest retrieved from reference TRBV30 and TRBJ1-1, is SQTIHQWPATLVQPVGSPLSLECTVEGTSNPNLYWYRQAAGRGLQLLFYSVGIGQISSEVPQNLSASRPQDRQFILSSKKLLLSDSGFYLCAWSSRVVTLFGQGTRLTVV.

In this sample, this clone turned up a few times. V is TRBV6-5 and J is TRBJ1-2, with D possibly being TRBD1 (5 bases). CDR1 and CDR2 from the germline V gene are MNHEY and SVGAGI. V lost 5 bases and J lost 4, with 14 bases in between. The CDR3 extends over 14 amino acids. The CDR3 sequence: CASSGTGAFYGYTF. The CDR3 region has the DNA TGTGCCAGCAGTGGAACCGGGGCCTTCTATGGCTACACCTTC.

The chain combines TRBV5-4 with TRBJ2-7, with 10 bases lining up with TRBD1. Trimming at V came to 5 bases and at J to 7 bases, leaving 3 bases not matched to a gene. From germline, CDR1 is SGHNT and CDR2 YYREEE (reference sequence). The length of the CDR3 is 12 residues. The CDR3: CASRRTGGEQYF. DNA for the CDR3: TGTGCCAGCAGGCGGACAGGGGGTGAGCAGTACTTC.

The chain recombines TRBV27 with TRBJ1-1; maybe TRBD1 (6 bases). CDR1 is MNHEY and CDR2 is SMNVEV in the germline V gene (reference sequence). The CDR3 sequence is 15 residues long. The V end lost 8 bases, the J end lost 1 base, and 17 bases lay between the germline ends. The CDR3 sequence: CASRDRRRGNTEAFF. The CDR3 DNA is TGTGCCAGCCGCGACAGGCGAAGAGGGAACACTGAAGCTTTCTTT.

The genes are TRBV29-1 and TRBJ2-5, with D uncertain. The germline V and J ends were trimmed by 4 bases and 3 bases, with 3 bases remaining between them. Germline CDR1 reads SQVTM; CDR2 reads ANQGSEA. The CDR3 spans 10 residues. CDR3 in DNA: TGCAGCGTTGGGGAAGAGACCCAGTACTTC. It yields the protein CSVGEETQYF.

The rearrangement links TRBV7-2 to TRBJ1-1; D is perhaps TRBD1 (6 bases). CDR1 and CDR2 (germline): SGHTA, FQGNSA. Trimming shortened V by 0 bases and J by 6 bases, and 14 bases separated the two germline ends. This CDR3 comprises 15 residues. The CDR3 loop reads CASSLARGQGPEAFF. The CDR3 region has the DNA TGTGCCAGCAGCTTAGCAAGGGGCCAGGGGCCTGAAGCTTTCTTT.

The chain joins TRBV7-6 to TRBJ2-7; possibly TRBD2 for D (7 bases). The CDR3 loop spans 15 amino acids. Germline loops: CDR1 SGHVS, CDR2 FNYEAQ. The V end lost 2 bases, the J end lost 4 bases, and 15 bases lay between the germline ends. In DNA form, the CDR3 reads TGTGCCAGCAGCTTAAACGCGGGGGCCGATTACGAGCAGTACTTC. It yields the protein CASSLNAGADYEQYF.

The chain has TRBV4-3 and TRBJ1-1; D is ambiguous. V lost 0 bases and J 0 bases, leaving 17 bases between the germline ends. Germline lookup yields CDR1 LGHNA and CDR2 YSLEER. CDR3 length: 18 amino acids. CDR3 residues: CASSQDSSSNRMNTEAFF. CDR3 DNA sequence: TGCGCCAGCAGCCAAGATTCGAGTTCAAACAGAATGAACACTGAAGCTTTCTTT.

As regards this clone: Other nucleotide sequences in the sample specify the same CDR3. The V call is TRBV11-3, the J call TRBJ2-1; the D gene is possibly TRBD1 (5 bases). V dropped 5 bases and J dropped 0 bases, with 11 bases sitting between them. The CDR3 has 15 residues. Germline CDR1 and CDR2: SGHNT and YENEEA. The CDR3 region is CASSSRQSSYNEQFF. DNA of the CDR3: TGTGCCAGCAGCAGCAGACAGAGCTCCTACAATGAGCAGTTCTTC. Full variable domain (rest looked up from reference TRBV11-3 and TRBJ2-1): EAGVVQSPRYKIIEKKQPVAFWCNPISGHNTLYWYLQNLGQGPELLIRYENEEAVDDSQLPKDRFSAERLKGVDSTLKIQPAELGDSAVYLCASSSRQSSYNEQFFGPGTRLTVL.

This rearrangement joins TRBV13 to TRBJ2-7; 10 nucleotides match TRBD2. The CDR3 is 15 amino acids. The V segment lost 5 bases and the J segment 4 bases; nucleotides outside the gene matches: 8. Germline V gives CDR1 PRHDT, CDR2 FYEKMQ (reference sequence). Written as DNA, the CDR3 is TGTGCCAGCAGCCATACCGGGACTAGCGTATACGAGCAGTACTTC. Translation: CASSHTGTSVYEQYF.

This clone has just a few counts. Other DNA sequences in the same sample also yield this CDR3. The chain joins TRBV30 to TRBJ1-2, with D unclear. The CDR3 covers 12 residues. Trimming shortened V by 3 bases and J by 1 base, and 6 bases separated the two germline ends. Germline V gene data show CDR1 as GTSNPN and CDR2 as SVGIG (reference sequence). CDR3 protein: CAWRGFNYGYTF. CDR3 nucleotides: TGTGCCTGGAGAGGATTTAACTATGGCTACACCTTC. Using reference TRBV30 and TRBJ1-2 for the parts outside the CDR3, the full variable domain is SQTIHQWPATLVQPVGSPLSLECTVEGTSNPNLYWYRQAAGRGLQLLFYSVGIGQISSEVPQNLSASRPQDRQFILSSKKLLLSDSGFYLCAWRGFNYGYTFGSGTRLTVV.